This T cell receptor (beta chain) was retrieved from a study of T cell repertoires in cytomegalovirus infection. Overall study: Recently identified HLA-C-restricted CMV epitopes were among the peptides used. Both a matching HLA type and CMV infection were indicated by public TCR beta signatures.

From germline, CDR1 is SEHNR and CDR2 FQNEAQ (reference sequence). This CDR3 has 12 amino acids. Regarding this clonotype: The antigen remains unidentified.

Study-wide points: HLA-C-restricted CMV-specific TCR beta clonotypes were dominant in the ex vivo response. Cumulative public TCR beta family frequency identified CMV carriers with the relevant HLA.

TCRdb passed the reads through MiXCR, listing each CDR3 protein once. The repertoire holds roughly 920,000 distinct CDR3 sequences, with about a third as singletons. The starting material was cultured CD8+ T cells from PBMCs, obtained from culture after CMV antigen stimulation. This clonotype was obtained from a human donor in good health (CMV status not recorded). Some clones in this sample may be carry-over from other donors' samples. The genes are TRBV7-9 and TRBJ2-1; TRBD2 might be the D (7 bases). Here the CDR3 reads CAGGAPYNEQFF. CDR3 nucleotide sequence: TGTGCGGGGGGGGCCCCTTACAATGAGCAGTTCTTC.